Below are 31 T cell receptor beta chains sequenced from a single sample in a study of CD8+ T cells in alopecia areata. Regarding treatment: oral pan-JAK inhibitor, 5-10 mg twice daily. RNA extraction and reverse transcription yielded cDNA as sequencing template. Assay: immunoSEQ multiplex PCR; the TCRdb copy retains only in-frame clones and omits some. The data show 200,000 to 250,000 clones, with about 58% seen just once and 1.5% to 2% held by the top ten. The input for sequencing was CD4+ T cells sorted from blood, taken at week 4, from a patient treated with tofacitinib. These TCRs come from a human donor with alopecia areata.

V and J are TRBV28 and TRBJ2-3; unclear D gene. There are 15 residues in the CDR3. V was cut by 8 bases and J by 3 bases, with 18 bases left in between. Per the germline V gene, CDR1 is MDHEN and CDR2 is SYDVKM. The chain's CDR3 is CASVRTLGTTDTQYF. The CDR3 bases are TGTGCCAGCGTTAGGACCCTCGGAACAACAGATACGCAGTATTTT.

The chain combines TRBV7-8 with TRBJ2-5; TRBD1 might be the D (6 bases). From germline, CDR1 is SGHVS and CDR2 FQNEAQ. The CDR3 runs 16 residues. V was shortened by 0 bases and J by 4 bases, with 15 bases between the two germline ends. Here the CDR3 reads CASSLAVNLRGETQYF. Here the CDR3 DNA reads TGTGCCAGCAGCTTAGCGGTTAACCTCAGGGGAGAGACCCAGTACTTC. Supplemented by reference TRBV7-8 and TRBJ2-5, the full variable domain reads GAGVSQSPRYKVAKRGQDVALRCDPISGHVSLFWYQQALGQGPEFLTYFQNEAQLDKSGLPSDRFFAERPEGSVSTLKIQRTQQEDSAVYLCASSLAVNLRGETQYFGPGTRLLVL.

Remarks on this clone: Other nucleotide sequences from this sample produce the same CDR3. The CDR3 protein is CSVAGRSTDTQYF. The CDR3 DNA reads TGCAGCGTTGCGGGGAGGAGCACAGATACGCAGTATTTT. The V gene is TRBV29-1, the J gene TRBJ2-3; a weak D match, TRBD2 (6 bases). The CDR3 loop spans 13 amino acids. Per the germline V gene, CDR1 is SQVTM and CDR2 is ANQGSEA. Trimming took 4 bases from V and 0 from J, leaving 8 bases between them.

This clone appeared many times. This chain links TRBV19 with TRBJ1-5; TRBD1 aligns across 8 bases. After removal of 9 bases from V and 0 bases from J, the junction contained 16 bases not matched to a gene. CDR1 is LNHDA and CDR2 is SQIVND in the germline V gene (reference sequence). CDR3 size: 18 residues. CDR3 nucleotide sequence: TGTGCCAGCAAGCGATCGGACAGGGCCCAGGATAGCAATCAGCCCCAGCATTTT. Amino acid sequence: CASKRSDRAQDSNQPQHF. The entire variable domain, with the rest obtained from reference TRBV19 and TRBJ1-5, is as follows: DGGITQSPKYLFRKEGQNVTLSCEQNLNHDAMYWYRQDPGQGLRLIYYSQIVNDFQKGDIAEGYSVSREKKESFPLTVTSAQKNPTAFYLCASKRSDRAQDSNQPQHFGDGTRLSIL.

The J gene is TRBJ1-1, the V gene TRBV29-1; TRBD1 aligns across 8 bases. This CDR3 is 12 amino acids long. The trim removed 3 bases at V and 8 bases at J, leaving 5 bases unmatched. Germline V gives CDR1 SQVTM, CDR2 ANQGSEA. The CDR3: CSVDRGRAEAFF. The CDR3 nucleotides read TGCAGCGTTGACAGGGGGCGTGCGGAAGCTTTCTTT.

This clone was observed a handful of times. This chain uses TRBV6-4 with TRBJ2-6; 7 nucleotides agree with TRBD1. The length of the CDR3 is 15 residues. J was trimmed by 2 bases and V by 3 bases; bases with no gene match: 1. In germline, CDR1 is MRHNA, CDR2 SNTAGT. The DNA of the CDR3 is TGTGCCAGCAGTGAGCAGGGGGCTGGGGCCAACGTCCTGACTTTC. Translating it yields CASSEQGAGANVLTF.

DNA for the CDR3: TGTGCCAGCAGCCCCGGCTCGGGGCAGTACTTC. Translated, it gives CASSPGSGQYF. The rearrangement uses TRBV7-9 and TRBJ2-7; D unclear. Trimming stripped 5 bases from V and 9 bases from J, with 11 bases between. Germline lookup yields CDR1 SEHNR and CDR2 FQNEAQ (reference sequence). This CDR3 region has 11 residues.

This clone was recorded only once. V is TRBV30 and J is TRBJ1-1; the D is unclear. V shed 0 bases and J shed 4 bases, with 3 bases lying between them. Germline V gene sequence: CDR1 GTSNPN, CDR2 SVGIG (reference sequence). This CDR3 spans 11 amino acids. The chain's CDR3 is CAWSVSTEAFF. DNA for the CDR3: TGTGCCTGGAGTGTAAGCACTGAAGCTTTCTTT.

The CDR3 loop reads CAWISGWVANTGELFF. CDR3 coding DNA: TGTGCCTGGATTTCTGGATGGGTCGCGAACACCGGGGAGCTGTTTTTT. The chain is built from TRBV30 and TRBJ2-2; D remains unclear. CDR1 GTSNPN and CDR2 SVGIG come from the germline V gene (reference sequence). The CDR3 loop spans 16 amino acids. The V and J ends lost 4 bases and 0 bases respectively, with 15 bases between them.

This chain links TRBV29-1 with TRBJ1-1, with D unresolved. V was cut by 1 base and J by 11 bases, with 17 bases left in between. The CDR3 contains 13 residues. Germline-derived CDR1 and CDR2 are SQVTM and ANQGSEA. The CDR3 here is CSVEGVRSSGAFF. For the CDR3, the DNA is TGCAGCGTTGAAGGGGTTCGCTCATCGGGTGCTTTCTTT.

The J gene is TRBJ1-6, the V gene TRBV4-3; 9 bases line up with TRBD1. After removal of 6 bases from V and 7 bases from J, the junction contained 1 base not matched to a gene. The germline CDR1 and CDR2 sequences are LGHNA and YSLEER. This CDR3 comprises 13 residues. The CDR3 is CASRGQGNSPLHF. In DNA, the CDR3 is TGCGCCAGCAGGGGACAGGGAAATTCACCCCTCCACTTT.

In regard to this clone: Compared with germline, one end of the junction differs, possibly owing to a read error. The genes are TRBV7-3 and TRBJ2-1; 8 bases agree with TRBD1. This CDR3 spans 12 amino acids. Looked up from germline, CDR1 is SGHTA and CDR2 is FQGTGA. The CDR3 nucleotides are TGTGCCAGCAGCCCCGGACAGGGCGAACCCCTCTTC. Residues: CASSPGQGEPLF.

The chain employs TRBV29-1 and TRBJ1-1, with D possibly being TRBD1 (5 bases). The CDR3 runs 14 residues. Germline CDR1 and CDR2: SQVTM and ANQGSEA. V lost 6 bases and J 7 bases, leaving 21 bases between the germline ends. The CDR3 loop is CSVNTLTVGGEAFF. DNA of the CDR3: TGCAGCGTAAACACACTCACCGTGGGGGGTGAAGCTTTCTTT. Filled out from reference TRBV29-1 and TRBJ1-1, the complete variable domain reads SAVISQKPSRDICQRGTSLTIQCQVDSQVTMMFWYRQQPGQSLTLIATANQGSEATYESGFVIDKFPISRPNLTFSTLTVSNMSPEDSSIYLCSVNTLTVGGEAFFGQGTRLTVV.

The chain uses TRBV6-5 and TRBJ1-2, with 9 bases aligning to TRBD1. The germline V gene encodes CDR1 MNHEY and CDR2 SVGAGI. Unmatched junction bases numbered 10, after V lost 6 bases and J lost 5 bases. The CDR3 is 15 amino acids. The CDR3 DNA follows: TGTGCCAGCAGGCCCCGGGACAGGGAACCATATGGCTACACCTTC. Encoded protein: CASRPRDREPYGYTF.

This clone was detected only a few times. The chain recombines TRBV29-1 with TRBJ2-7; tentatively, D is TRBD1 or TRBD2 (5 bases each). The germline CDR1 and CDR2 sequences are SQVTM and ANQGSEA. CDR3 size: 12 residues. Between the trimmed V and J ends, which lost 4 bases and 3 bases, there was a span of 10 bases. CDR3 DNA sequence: TGCAGCGTTGGGGACGGATTCTACGAGCAGTACTTC. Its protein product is CSVGDGFYEQYF.

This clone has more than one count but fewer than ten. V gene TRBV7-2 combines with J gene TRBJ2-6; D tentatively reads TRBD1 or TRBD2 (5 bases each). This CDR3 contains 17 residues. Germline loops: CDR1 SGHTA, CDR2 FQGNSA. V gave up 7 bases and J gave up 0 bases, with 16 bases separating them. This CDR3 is CASTTGPADSGANVLTF. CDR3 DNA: TGTGCCAGCACCACGGGACCCGCGGACTCTGGGGCCAACGTCCTGACTTTC.

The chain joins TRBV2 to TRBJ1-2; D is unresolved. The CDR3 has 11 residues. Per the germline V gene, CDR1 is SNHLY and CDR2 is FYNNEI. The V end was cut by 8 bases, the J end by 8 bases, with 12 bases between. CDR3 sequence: CASRRLGGYTF. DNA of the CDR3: TGTGCCAGCCGCCGACTTGGGGGCTACACCTTC.

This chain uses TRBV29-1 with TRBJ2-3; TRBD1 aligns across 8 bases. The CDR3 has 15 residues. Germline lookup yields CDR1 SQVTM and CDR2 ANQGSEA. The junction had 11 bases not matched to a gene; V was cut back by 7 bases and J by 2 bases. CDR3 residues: CSAPGQGLSTDTQYF. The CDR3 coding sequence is TGCAGCGCCCCTGGACAGGGCCTGTCCACAGATACGCAGTATTTT.

CDR3 amino acids: CATSRGGGGAREQYF. The CDR3 DNA reads TGTGCCACCAGCAGAGGCGGCGGGGGGGCGCGGGAGCAGTACTTC. The chain employs TRBV15 and TRBJ2-7, with 9 bases identical to TRBD2. The CDR3 totals 15 residues. The V segment lost 1 base and the J segment 7 bases; nucleotides outside the gene matches: 8. Per germline, CDR1 LNHNV and CDR2 YYDKDF (reference sequence).

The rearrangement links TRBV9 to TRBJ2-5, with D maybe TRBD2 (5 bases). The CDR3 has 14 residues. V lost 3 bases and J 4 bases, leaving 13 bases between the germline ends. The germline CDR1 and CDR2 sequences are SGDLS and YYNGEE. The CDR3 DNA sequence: TGTGCCAGCAGCGCGGGGAGCGTCGGAGAGACCCAGTACTTC. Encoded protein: CASSAGSVGETQYF.

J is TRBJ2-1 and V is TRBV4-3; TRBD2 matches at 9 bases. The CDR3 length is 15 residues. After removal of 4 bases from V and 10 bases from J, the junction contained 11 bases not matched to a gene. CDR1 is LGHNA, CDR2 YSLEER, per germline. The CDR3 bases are TGCGCCAGCAGCCCCGACCTTGCGGGGGGGCAAGAGCAGTTCTTC. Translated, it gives CASSPDLAGGQEQFF.

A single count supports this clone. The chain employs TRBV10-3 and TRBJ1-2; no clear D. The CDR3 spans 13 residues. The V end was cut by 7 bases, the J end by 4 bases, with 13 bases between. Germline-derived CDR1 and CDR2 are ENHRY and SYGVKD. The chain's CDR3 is CAITAWLGYGYTF. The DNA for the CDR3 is TGTGCCATCACGGCCTGGCTAGGCTATGGCTACACCTTC.

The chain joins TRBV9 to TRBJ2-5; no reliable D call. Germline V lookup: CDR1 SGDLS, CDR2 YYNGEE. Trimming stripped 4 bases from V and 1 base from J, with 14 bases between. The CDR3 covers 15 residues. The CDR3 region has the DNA TGTGCCAGCAGCCCCATTGGCGGAGTCCAAGAGACCCAGTACTTC. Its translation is CASSPIGGVQETQYF.

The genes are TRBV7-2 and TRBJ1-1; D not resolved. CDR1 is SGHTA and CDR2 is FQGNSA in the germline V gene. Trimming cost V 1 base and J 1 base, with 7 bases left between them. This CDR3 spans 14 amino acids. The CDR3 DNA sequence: TGTGCCAGCAGCTTAGGGACTCAGAACACTGAAGCTTTCTTT. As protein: CASSLGTQNTEAFF.

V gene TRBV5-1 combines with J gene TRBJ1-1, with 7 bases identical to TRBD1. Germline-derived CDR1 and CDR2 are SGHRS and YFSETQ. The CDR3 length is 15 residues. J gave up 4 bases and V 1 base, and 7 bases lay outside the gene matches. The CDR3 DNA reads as TGCGCCAGCAGCTTGACGGGGGACAGACCCACTGAAGCTTTCTTT. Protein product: CASSLTGDRPTEAFF.

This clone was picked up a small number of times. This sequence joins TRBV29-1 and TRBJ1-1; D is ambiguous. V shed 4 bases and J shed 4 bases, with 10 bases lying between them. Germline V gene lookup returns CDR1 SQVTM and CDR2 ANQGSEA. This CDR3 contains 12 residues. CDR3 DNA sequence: TGCAGCGTTGTTCGCGTAGGCACTGAAGCTTTCTTT. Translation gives CSVVRVGTEAFF. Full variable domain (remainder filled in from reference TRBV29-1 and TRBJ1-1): SAVISQKPSRDICQRGTSLTIQCQVDSQVTMMFWYRQQPGQSLTLIATANQGSEATYESGFVIDKFPISRPNLTFSTLTVSNMSPEDSSIYLCSVVRVGTEAFFGQGTRLTVV.

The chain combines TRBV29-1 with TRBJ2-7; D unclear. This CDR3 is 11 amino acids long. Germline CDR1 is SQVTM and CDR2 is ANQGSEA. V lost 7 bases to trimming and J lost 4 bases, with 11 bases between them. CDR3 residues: CSATVLYEQYF. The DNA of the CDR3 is TGCAGCGCCACCGTCCTTTACGAGCAGTACTTC.

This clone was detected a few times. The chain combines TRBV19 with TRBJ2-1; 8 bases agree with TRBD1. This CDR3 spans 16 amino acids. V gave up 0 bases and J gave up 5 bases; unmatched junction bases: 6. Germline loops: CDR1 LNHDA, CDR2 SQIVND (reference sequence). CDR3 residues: CASSIDPGQGHNEQFF. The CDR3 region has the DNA TGTGCCAGTAGTATAGATCCAGGACAGGGACACAATGAGCAGTTCTTC.

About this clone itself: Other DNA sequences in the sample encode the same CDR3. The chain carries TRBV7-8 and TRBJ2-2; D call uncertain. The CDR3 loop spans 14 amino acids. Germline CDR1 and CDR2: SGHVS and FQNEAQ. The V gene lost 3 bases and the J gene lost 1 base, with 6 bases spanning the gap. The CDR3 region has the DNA TGTGCCAGCAGCTTGGCTAAGAACACCGGGGAGCTGTTTTTT. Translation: CASSLAKNTGELFF.

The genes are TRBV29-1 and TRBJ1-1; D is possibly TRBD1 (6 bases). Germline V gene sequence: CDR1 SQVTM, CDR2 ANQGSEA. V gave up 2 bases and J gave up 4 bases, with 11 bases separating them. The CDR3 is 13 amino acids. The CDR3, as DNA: TGCAGCGTTGAACACAGGGTACCCACTGAAGCTTTCTTT. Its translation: CSVEHRVPTEAFF.

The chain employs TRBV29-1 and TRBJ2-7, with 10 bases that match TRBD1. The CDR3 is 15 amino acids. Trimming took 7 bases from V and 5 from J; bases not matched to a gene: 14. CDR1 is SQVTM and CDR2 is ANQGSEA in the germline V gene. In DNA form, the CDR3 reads TGCAGCGCCGCCGTCTCTAGGACAGGGGGAAACGAGCAGTACTTC. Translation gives CSAAVSRTGGNEQYF.